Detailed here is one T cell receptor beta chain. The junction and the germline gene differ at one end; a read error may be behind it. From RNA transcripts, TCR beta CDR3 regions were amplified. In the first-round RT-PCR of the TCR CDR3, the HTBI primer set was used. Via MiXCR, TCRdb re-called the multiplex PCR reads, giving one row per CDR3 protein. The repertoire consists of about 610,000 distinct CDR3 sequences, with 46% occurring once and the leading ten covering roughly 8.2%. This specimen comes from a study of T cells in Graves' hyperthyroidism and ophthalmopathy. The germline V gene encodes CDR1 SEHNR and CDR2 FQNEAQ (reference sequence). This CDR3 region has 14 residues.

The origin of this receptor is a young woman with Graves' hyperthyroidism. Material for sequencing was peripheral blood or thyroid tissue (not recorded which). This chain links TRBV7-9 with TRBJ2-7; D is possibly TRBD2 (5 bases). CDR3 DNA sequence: TGCGCCAGCGGCGTCGGGCTGGGATTCTACGAGCAGCACTTC. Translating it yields CASGVGLGFYEQHF. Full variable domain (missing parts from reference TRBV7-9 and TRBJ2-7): DTGVSQNPRHKITKRGQNVTFRCDPISEHNRLYWYRQTLGQGPEFLTYFQNEAQLEKSRLLSDRFSAERPKGSFSTLEIQRTEQGDSAMYLCASGVGLGFYEQHFGPGTRLTVT.